The 2 T cell receptor beta chains listed next were all sequenced from one sample in a study of blood T cells in healthy people across ages. The second PCR ran roughly 6 to 11 cycles with a sample-barcoded 5' primer and J-beta primers. TCRdb reprocessed the 5' RACE reads via MiXCR and lists one record per CDR3 protein. The data show roughly 680,000 distinct CDR3 sequences, with approximately 21% seen just once and 3.5% to 4% held by the top ten. The sequencing input was blood. All receptors come from a man aged 65 to 79 in good health.

This clonotype has ten or more counts. This rearrangement joins TRBV12-3 or TRBV12-4 to TRBJ2-5; D is perhaps TRBD2 (6 bases). This CDR3 spans 13 amino acids. V lost 8 bases to trimming and J lost 5 bases, with 15 bases between them. Written as DNA, the CDR3 is TGTGCCAGCTCCGGGAGTGTAAGGGAGACCCAGTACTTC. Translation gives CASSGSVRETQYF.

This chain connects TRBV9 to TRBJ2-3; TRBD1 agrees at 8 bases. The CDR3 loop spans 16 amino acids. With V trimmed by 4 bases and J by 4 bases, 11 bases remained unmatched. Germline V lookup: CDR1 SGDLS, CDR2 YYNGEE. The CDR3 loop reads CASSPQGAAFADTQYF. DNA of the CDR3: TGTGCCAGCAGCCCCCAGGGGGCGGCCTTTGCAGATACGCAGTATTTT.